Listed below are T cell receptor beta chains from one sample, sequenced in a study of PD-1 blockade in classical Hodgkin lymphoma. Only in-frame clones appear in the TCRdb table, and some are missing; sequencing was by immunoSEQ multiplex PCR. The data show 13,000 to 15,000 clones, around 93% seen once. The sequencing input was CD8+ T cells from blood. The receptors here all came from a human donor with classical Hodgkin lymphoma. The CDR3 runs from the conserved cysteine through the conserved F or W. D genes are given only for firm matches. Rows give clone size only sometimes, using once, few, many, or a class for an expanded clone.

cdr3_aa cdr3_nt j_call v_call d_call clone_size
CASSPITEREQFF TGTGCCAGCAGCCCTATCACAGAGCGCGAGCAGTTCTTC TRBJ2-1 TRBV7-9 NA NA
CASSYSRGPTNYGYTF TGTGCCAGCAGTTACTCGAGAGGGCCCACTAACTATGGCTACACCTTC TRBJ1-2 TRBV6-5 NA NA
CASSEGETQYF TGTGCCAGCAGTGAGGGGGAGACCCAGTACTTC TRBJ2-5 TRBV2 NA NA
CSVIVGGETQYF TGCAGCGTTATCGTAGGGGGGGAGACCCAGTACTTC TRBJ2-5 TRBV29-1 NA NA
CASSSGQGYEQFF TGTGCCAGCAGCTCGGGACAGGGCTATGAGCAGTTCTTC TRBJ2-1 TRBV7-9 TRBD1 once
CASSKDSSRTDTQYF TGTGCCAGCAGCAAGGACAGCTCACGCACAGATACGCAGTATTTT TRBJ2-3 TRBV14 NA NA
CASSLEERSNQPQHF TGTGCCAGCAGCCTAGAGGAGAGAAGCAATCAGCCCCAGCATTTT TRBJ1-5 TRBV4-2 NA once
CASSRDRGYEQYF TGTGCCAGTAGTAGAGACAGGGGCTACGAGCAGTACTTC TRBJ2-7 TRBV19 TRBD1 NA
CSVGDSGNTIYF TGCAGCGTAGGGGACAGCGGAAACACCATATATTTT TRBJ1-3 TRBV29-1 TRBD1 NA
CATTGQGATDTQYF TGTGCCACCACGGGACAGGGGGCCACAGATACGCAGTATTTT TRBJ2-3 TRBV7-8 TRBD1 NA
CASSSGLAEQFF TGCGCCAGCAGCTCGGGACTAGCGGAGCAGTTCTTC TRBJ2-1 TRBV4-1 TRBD2 NA
CASSPPRVGNSPLHF TGCGCCAGCAGCCCCCCTCGGGTTGGGAATTCACCCCTCCACTTT TRBJ1-6 TRBV4-1 NA NA
CASSAGQGFAYEQYF TGTGCCAGCAGTGCCGGCCAGGGGTTCGCCTACGAGCAGTACTTC TRBJ2-7 TRBV7-9 NA NA
CASGTYAGQSRANVLTF TGTGCTAGTGGTACGTATGCAGGACAAAGTCGGGCCAACGTCCTGACTTTC TRBJ2-6 TRBV12-5 NA NA
CASNGQGETQYF TGTGCCAGCAACGGACAGGGAGAGACCCAGTACTTC TRBJ2-5 TRBV2 TRBD1 NA
CASSYGQGGEQYF TGTGCCAGCAGTTACGGACAGGGAGGCGAGCAGTACTTC TRBJ2-7 TRBV6-5 TRBD1 once
CASTTGGSSYNSPLHF TGTGCCAGCACGACCGGGGGGAGCTCCTATAATTCACCCCTCCACTTT TRBJ1-6 TRBV7-8 NA NA
CASSSNMGNTEAFF TGTGCCAGCAGCTCGAATATGGGGAACACTGAAGCTTTCTTT TRBJ1-1 TRBV6-5 NA NA
CASSQGRAMNTEAFF TGCGCCAGCAGCCAAGGTCGGGCAATGAACACTGAAGCTTTCTTT TRBJ1-1 TRBV4-1 NA NA
CASSLSPRDEQFF TGTGCCAGCAGCTTAAGTCCCCGGGATGAGCAGTTCTTC TRBJ2-1 TRBV7-2 NA NA
CASSLGGGSRGHEQFF TGTGCCAGCAGCTTAGGAGGGGGGAGCCGGGGCCATGAGCAGTTCTTC TRBJ2-1 TRBV7-3 NA NA
CASSPSWIAGGPLIYNEQFF TGTGCCAGCAGCCCATCGTGGATAGCGGGAGGGCCTTTAATTTACAATGAGCAGTTCTTC TRBJ2-1 TRBV11-3 TRBD2 NA
CSVDPRGLETQYF TGCAGCGTAGACCCCCGGGGGTTGGAGACCCAGTACTTC TRBJ2-5 TRBV29-1 NA NA
CASSRVGQGRSGNTIYF TGTGCCAGCAGCCGGGTGGGACAGGGGCGATCTGGAAACACCATATATTTT TRBJ1-3 TRBV14 TRBD1 NA
CASNLAGEIRADTQYF TGTGCCAGCAATTTAGCGGGAGAAATAAGGGCAGATACGCAGTATTTT TRBJ2-3 TRBV9 TRBD2 NA
CASRVHRGRPQETQYF TGTGCCAGCAGAGTTCACAGGGGACGCCCCCAAGAGACCCAGTACTTC TRBJ2-5 TRBV6-4 TRBD1 NA
CASGPARWEYF TGTGCCAGCGGCCCCGCTAGGTGGGAGTATTTT TRBJ2-3 TRBV27 NA NA
CASSELLGGTEAFF TGTGCCAGCAGTGAATTACTAGGAGGAACTGAAGCTTTCTTT TRBJ1-1 TRBV25-1 NA NA
CASSLWTGEMNTEAFF TGTGCCAGCAGTTTATGGACAGGGGAAATGAACACTGAAGCTTTCTTT TRBJ1-1 TRBV28 TRBD1 NA
CASSERENTEAFF TGTGCCAGCAGTGAAAGGGAAAACACTGAAGCTTTCTTT TRBJ1-1 TRBV6-1 NA NA
CASSATWLGSIQYF TGTGCCTCCAGCGCGACTTGGCTCGGGAGCATTCAGTACTTC TRBJ2-4 TRBV2 NA NA
CASSDSRLAGTDTQYF TGTGCCAGCAGTGACTCAAGACTAGCGGGGACAGATACGCAGTATTTT TRBJ2-3 TRBV6-4 TRBD2 NA
CASSFRGVNTGELFF TGTGCCAGCAGTTTTAGGGGAGTGAACACCGGGGAGCTGTTTTTT TRBJ2-2 TRBV28 NA NA
CASSPDIYEQYF TGTGCCAGCAGCCCGGACATCTACGAGCAGTACTTC TRBJ2-7 TRBV7-8 NA NA
CSVLGQGEAFF TGCAGCGTCTTGGGACAGGGTGAAGCTTTCTTT TRBJ1-1 TRBV29-1 TRBD1 NA
CAWSVHLGETQYF TGTGCCTGGAGTGTACATCTAGGGGAGACCCAGTACTTC TRBJ2-5 TRBV30 NA NA
CASKGITDTQYF TGTGCTAGTAAGGGAATTACAGATACGCAGTATTTT TRBJ2-3 TRBV9 NA NA
CASSPWTSGDEQFF TGTGCCAGTAGTCCCTGGACTAGTGGCGATGAGCAGTTCTTC TRBJ2-1 TRBV19 TRBD2 NA
CASSFAGSYEQYF TGTGCCAGCAGCTTCGCGGGGTCGTACGAGCAGTACTTC TRBJ2-7 TRBV5-8 NA NA
CASSPRDRASGANVLTF TGTGCCAGCAGCCCCCGGGACAGGGCCTCTGGGGCCAACGTCCTGACTTTC TRBJ2-6 TRBV11-3 TRBD1 NA